These 17 T cell receptor beta chains originate from one sample sequenced in a study of control samples from healthy donors and cancer patients. Clones were sequenced by immunoSEQ multiplex PCR, and TCRdb holds only the in-frame ones, with some missing. The repertoire holds tens of thousands of clones, with roughly nine tenths as singletons. The sequencing input was blood. The receptors derive from a man aged 25-40 years in good health.

The chain employs TRBV7-3 and TRBJ2-3, with 9 bases that match TRBD1. This CDR3 contains 13 residues. CDR1 and CDR2 from the germline V gene are SGHTA and FQGTGA. V trimming: 7 bases; J trimming: 3 bases; junction bases outside the gene matches: 2. The CDR3 is CASKTGGTDTQYF. The DNA for the CDR3 is TGTGCCAGCAAGACAGGGGGAACAGATACGCAGTATTTT.

J is TRBJ2-3 and V is TRBV27, with D perhaps matching TRBD1 or TRBD2 (6 bases each). V was trimmed by 5 bases and J by 4 bases, leaving 13 bases between them. CDR1 is MNHEY, CDR2 SMNVEV, per germline (reference sequence). The length of the CDR3 is 14 residues. The CDR3 nucleotides read TGTGCCAGCAGTCCTTCGAGGGGGGCAGATACGCAGTATTTT. Translating it yields CASSPSRGADTQYF.

In this sample, this clone turned up once. The rearrangement links TRBV7-3 to TRBJ2-1; TRBD2 is a possible D gene (6 bases). The CDR3 loop spans 16 amino acids. Germline CDR1 SGHTA, CDR2 FQGTGA. Trimming cost V 0 bases and J 1 base, with 10 bases left between them. CDR3 coding DNA: TGTGCCAGCAGCTTAACCGGGGGAATATCCTACAATGAGCAGTTCTTC. Amino acid sequence: CASSLTGGISYNEQFF.

This clone was seen once. This chain uses TRBV9 with TRBJ2-1, with a weak D call TRBD2 (6 bases). CDR3 length: 15 residues. Germline assignment: CDR1 SGDLS and CDR2 YYNGEE. Trimming took 0 bases from V and 3 from J, leaving 10 bases between them. This chain's CDR3 is CASSVAREDYNEQFF. The DNA of the CDR3 is TGTGCCAGCAGCGTAGCTAGGGAGGACTACAATGAGCAGTTCTTC.

The chain recombines TRBV30 with TRBJ2-2; D ambiguous. The CDR3 runs to 13 residues. The V gene lost 2 bases and the J gene lost 3 bases, with 7 bases spanning the gap. Per the germline V gene, CDR1 is GTSNPN and CDR2 is SVGIG (reference sequence). The DNA of the CDR3 is TGTGCCTGGAGTCTCCTCGACACCGGGGAGCTGTTTTTT. This gives the protein CAWSLLDTGELFF.

This sequence joins TRBV5-1 and TRBJ1-5; perhaps TRBD1 as D (5 bases). Germline CDR1 is SGHRS and CDR2 is YFSETQ. The length of the CDR3 is 14 residues. V was pared by 7 bases and J by 4 bases, with 15 bases between. Here the CDR3 DNA reads TGCGCCAGCCGACTGGGGCTCTCAAATCAGCCCCAGCATTTT. It codes for CASRLGLSNQPQHF.

The chain couples TRBV7-6 to TRBJ1-2; D perhaps matches TRBD1 (5 bases). The CDR3 has 13 amino acids. V gave up 5 bases and J gave up 8 bases, with 15 bases separating them. Looked up from germline, CDR1 is SGHVS and CDR2 is FNYEAQ. For the CDR3, the DNA is TGTGCCAGCAGCCACCCGGATGGGGCAGGCTACACCTTC. Amino acids: CASSHPDGAGYTF.

The chain has TRBV24-1 and TRBJ2-1, with 11 bases fitting TRBD1. Trimming cost V 4 bases and J 7 bases; bases outside gene matches: 11. The CDR3 extends over 17 amino acids. The germline V gene encodes CDR1 KGHDR and CDR2 SFDVKD. The CDR3 loop is CATSDYNRDRGMNEQFF. CDR3 in DNA: TGTGCCACCAGTGACTACAACAGGGACAGGGGGATGAATGAGCAGTTCTTC.

The chain combines TRBV11-1 with TRBJ2-7, with D uncertain. Germline V lookup: CDR1 SGHAT, CDR2 FQDESV (reference sequence). The CDR3 is made up of 13 amino acids. The ends were cut back, 5 bases at V and 3 bases at J, with 11 bases in the middle. The CDR3 nucleotides are TGTGCCAGCAGCCGGACGGAATTCTACGAGCAGTACTTC. Amino acid sequence: CASSRTEFYEQYF.

This chain links TRBV5-4 with TRBJ2-7, with TRBD1 identical over 7 bases. CDR1 is SGHNT, CDR2 YYREEE, per germline (reference sequence). V was pared by 3 bases and J by 7 bases, with 10 bases of the junction left unmatched. CDR3 size: 14 residues. Here the CDR3 reads CASSSQTGFGEQYF. The CDR3 nucleotides read TGTGCCAGCAGCTCGCAGACAGGGTTTGGGGAGCAGTACTTC.

This chain links TRBV19 with TRBJ1-2; D perhaps matches TRBD1 (6 bases). Germline V gene lookup returns CDR1 LNHDA and CDR2 SQIVND (reference sequence). The CDR3 length is 12 residues. Trimming cost V 6 bases and J 9 bases, with 14 bases left between them. CDR3 DNA sequence: TGTGCCAGTAGCACCTTAGGGGGAAGCTACACCTTC. Translated, it gives CASSTLGGSYTF.

The chain uses TRBV28 and TRBJ1-5; TRBD1 might be the D (5 bases). The V gene lost 5 bases and the J gene lost 0 bases, with 17 bases spanning the gap. This CDR3 has 17 residues. Germline CDR1 and CDR2: MDHEN and SYDVKM. The CDR3, as DNA: TGTGCCAGCAGTCCCTCGGGGCTTGTCTATAGCAATCAGCCCCAGCATTTT. It codes for CASSPSGLVYSNQPQHF.

V and J are TRBV10-3 and TRBJ2-7, with a possible D match to TRBD2 (6 bases). This CDR3 has 15 amino acids. With 3 bases removed from V and 4 bases from J, the gap between germline ends came to 16 bases. Germline V gene lookup returns CDR1 ENHRY and CDR2 SYGVKD. CDR3 residues: CAISDSGAVGYEQYF. The CDR3 bases are TGTGCCATCAGTGATTCGGGAGCGGTTGGGTACGAGCAGTACTTC.

The V call is TRBV4-3, the J call TRBJ1-2; 10 nucleotides align to TRBD1. CDR3 length: 13 amino acids. The V and J ends lost 3 bases and 9 bases, in that order; junction bases with no gene match: 4. Germline CDR1 LGHNA, CDR2 YSLEER. The CDR3, as DNA: TGCGCCAGCAGCCAGGGACAGGGGAATAGCTACACCTTC. Protein sequence: CASSQGQGNSYTF.

The chain recombines TRBV6-5 with TRBJ1-2, with D hard to call. V was clipped by 2 bases and J by 7 bases, with 11 bases between them. The CDR3 is 13 residues long. Germline V gene lookup returns CDR1 MNHEY and CDR2 SVGAGI. Here the CDR3 reads CASSYGLGFGYTF. CDR3 in DNA: TGTGCCAGCAGTTACGGGTTGGGATTTGGCTACACCTTC.

The chain recombines TRBV30 with TRBJ1-5, with D perhaps matching TRBD1 (6 bases). Germline V gene sequence: CDR1 GTSNPN, CDR2 SVGIG (reference sequence). The CDR3 is 14 residues long. The V end lost 0 bases, the J end lost 4 bases, and 10 bases lay between the germline ends. The CDR3, as DNA: TGTGCCTGGAGTGTACAGGGTTGGAATCAGCCCCAGCATTTT. Translation: CAWSVQGWNQPQHF. The entire variable domain, with the rest obtained from reference TRBV30 and TRBJ1-5, is as follows: SQTIHQWPATLVQPVGSPLSLECTVEGTSNPNLYWYRQAAGRGLQLLFYSVGIGQISSEVPQNLSASRPQDRQFILSSKKLLLSDSGFYLCAWSVQGWNQPQHFGDGTRLSIL.

The V and J genes are TRBV30 and TRBJ1-1; possibly TRBD1 for D (5 bases). Germline CDR1 and CDR2: GTSNPN and SVGIG (reference sequence). The CDR3 contains 12 residues. The V end lost 2 bases, the J end lost 5 bases, and 9 bases lay between the germline ends. The CDR3 DNA reads TGTGCCTGGAGTCCGGGGGGAACTGAAGCTTTCTTT. Residues: CAWSPGGTEAFF.